One sample yielded the 20 T cell receptor beta chains listed below, sequenced in a study of T cells after yellow fever vaccination. One entry per CDR3 protein results from TCRdb running MiXCR on the 5' RACE reads. This repertoire shows some 500,000 distinct CDR3 sequences, 13% found once; its top ten account for roughly an eighth. Sequencing was performed on PBMCs, taken on the day of the yellow fever booster vaccination. These receptors all stem from a young man who received the YFV17D yellow fever vaccine.

The V and J genes are TRBV11-1 and TRBJ2-6; TRBD2 agrees at 11 bases. The CDR3 has 20 residues. Germline V CDR1 and CDR2: SGHAT, FQDESV (reference sequence). Losses at the gene ends were 5 bases for V and 1 base for J; bases not matched to a gene: 13. CDR3 DNA: TGTGCCAGCAGCGAAACCGGGACTAGCGGTAGTGTATCTGGGGCCAACGTCCTGACTTTC. It is translated as CASSETGTSGSVSGANVLTF.

This clonotype was seen a handful of times. This chain links TRBV7-8 with TRBJ2-5; TRBD2 aligns across 8 bases. Germline V gene data show CDR1 as SGHVS and CDR2 as FQNEAQ. CDR3 length: 16 amino acids. V was pared by 4 bases and J by 4 bases, with 11 bases of the junction left unmatched. The CDR3 loop is CASSSRRAGGRETQYF. CDR3 nucleotides: TGTGCCAGCAGCTCTCGAAGGGCGGGAGGAAGAGAGACCCAGTACTTC.

A few counts support this clonotype. The chain employs TRBV19 and TRBJ2-1; 10 bases are a match to TRBD2. Trimming cost V 2 bases and J 6 bases; bases outside gene matches: 4. Germline-derived CDR1 and CDR2 are LNHDA and SQIVND (reference sequence). The CDR3 covers 15 residues. CDR3 in amino acids: CASSIIAGGSNEQFF. The CDR3 bases are TGTGCCAGTAGTATAATAGCGGGAGGCAGCAATGAGCAGTTCTTC.

There are a few counts of this clonotype. V usage is TRBV7-2 and J usage is TRBJ2-1; no clear D gene. Trimming stripped 0 bases from V and 2 bases from J, with 8 bases between. Germline V gene lookup returns CDR1 SGHTA and CDR2 FQGNSA. This CDR3 comprises 15 residues. CDR3 DNA sequence: TGTGCCAGCAGCTTAGCCGGAGCGACCTACAATGAGCAGTTCTTC. Translation: CASSLAGATYNEQFF.

This clonotype was recorded a few times. The chain joins TRBV7-8 to TRBJ2-5; D gene uncertain. The V gene lost 2 bases and the J gene lost 0 bases, with 10 bases spanning the gap. The germline gives CDR1 SGHVS, CDR2 FQNEAQ. The CDR3 is made up of 15 amino acids. In nucleotides, the CDR3 is TGTGCCAGCAGCTTACTCGAGTCGTACCAAGAGACCCAGTACTTC. Its protein product is CASSLLESYQETQYF.

The table lists this clonotype with a few counts. Here the CDR3 DNA reads TGTGCCAGCAGCTTAGGACAGTCGAACACCGGGGAGCTGTTTTTT. Its translation is CASSLGQSNTGELFF. The gene calls are TRBV7-9 and TRBJ2-2, with TRBD1 as a possible D gene (5 bases). With 1 base removed from V and 0 bases from J, the gap between germline ends came to 6 bases. Germline V gene data show CDR1 as SEHNR and CDR2 as FQNEAQ (reference sequence). This CDR3 is built from 15 residues. The entire variable domain, with the rest obtained from reference TRBV7-9 and TRBJ2-2, is as follows: DTGVSQNPRHKITKRGQNVTFRCDPISEHNRLYWYRQTLGQGPEFLTYFQNEAQLEKSRLLSDRFSAERPKGSFSTLEIQRTEQGDSAMYLCASSLGQSNTGELFFGEGSRLTVL.

The rearrangement joins TRBV11-1 to TRBJ2-6; 8 bases match TRBD2. V shed 0 bases, J shed 0 bases, and the junction held 4 bases outside the gene matches. The CDR3 sequence is 18 residues long. Germline assignment: CDR1 SGHAT and CDR2 FQDESV (reference sequence). The DNA of the CDR3 is TGTGCCAGCAGCTTAGCAACTAGCGGTGTCTCTGGGGCCAACGTCCTGACTTTC. Translation: CASSLATSGVSGANVLTF.

This chain connects TRBV7-9 to TRBJ1-1; no firm D call. Germline CDR1 reads SEHNR; CDR2 reads FQNEAQ (reference sequence). The V end was cut by 3 bases, the J end by 1 base, with 12 bases between. The CDR3 consists of 15 residues. The CDR3 region is CASSFLSWGNTEAFF. The DNA of the CDR3 is TGTGCCAGCAGCTTTTTATCCTGGGGGAACACTGAAGCTTTCTTT.

This clonotype has a handful of counts. The chain is built from TRBV11-1 and TRBJ2-7; 10 bases match TRBD1. Germline V CDR1 and CDR2: SGHAT, FQDESV (reference sequence). The CDR3 consists of 19 residues. The ends lost 0 bases at V and 0 bases at J; junction bases unmatched: 11. CDR3 residues: CASSLAGDRGPRSSYEQYF. For the CDR3, the DNA is TGTGCCAGCAGCTTAGCGGGGGACAGGGGCCCCCGTAGCTCCTACGAGCAGTACTTC.

In this sample, this clonotype turned up a few times. The CDR3 protein is CAWIPGLPGGYGYTF. The DNA of the CDR3 is TGTGCCTGGATACCGGGACTTCCGGGCGGCTATGGCTACACCTTC. The chain joins TRBV30 to TRBJ1-2; maybe TRBD1 (5 bases). CDR1 is GTSNPN, CDR2 SVGIG, per germline (reference sequence). The CDR3 runs 15 residues. V was clipped by 4 bases and J by 4 bases, with 19 bases between them. Supplemented by reference TRBV30 and TRBJ1-2, the full variable domain reads SQTIHQWPATLVQPVGSPLSLECTVEGTSNPNLYWYRQAAGRGLQLLFYSVGIGQISSEVPQNLSASRPQDRQFILSSKKLLLSDSGFYLCAWIPGLPGGYGYTFGSGTRLTVV.

This chain connects TRBV6-4 to TRBJ2-1; 9 bases map to TRBD2. Germline CDR1 and CDR2: MRHNA and SNTAGT. The CDR3 covers 16 residues. Germline trimming cut 0 bases from V and 8 bases from J; bases unmatched to any gene: 8. CDR3 amino acids: CASSDSPAGGLDEQFF. CDR3 DNA: TGTGCCAGCAGTGACTCGCCAGCGGGAGGCCTAGATGAGCAGTTCTTC.

This clonotype has just a few counts. In DNA, the CDR3 is TGCGCCAGCAGCACCGCCCCGGGGCTAGCGGGCACAGATACGCAGTATTTT. Protein product: CASSTAPGLAGTDTQYF. This chain links TRBV5-1 with TRBJ2-3; TRBD2 aligns across 7 bases. With V trimmed by 4 bases and J by 1 base, 12 bases remained unmatched. This CDR3 has 17 amino acids. Germline CDR1 reads SGHRS; CDR2 reads YFSETQ.

V gene TRBV20-1 combines with J gene TRBJ2-5, with 9 positions matching TRBD2. Germline CDR1 and CDR2: DFQATT and SNEGSKA (reference sequence). Unmatched junction bases numbered 6, after V lost 3 bases and J lost 4 bases. The CDR3 runs 14 residues. Here the CDR3 reads CSASRGLAGETQYF. CDR3 nucleotide sequence: TGCAGTGCTAGTAGGGGACTAGCAGGAGAGACCCAGTACTTC.

V usage is TRBV20-1 and J usage is TRBJ2-7; possibly TRBD1 for D (6 bases). The CDR3 is made up of 16 amino acids. CDR1 DFQATT and CDR2 SNEGSKA come from the germline V gene (reference sequence). The V and J ends lost 0 bases and 0 bases respectively, with 15 bases between them. The CDR3 region is CSARDLQGFSSYEQYF. The CDR3 DNA reads as TGCAGTGCTAGAGACCTACAGGGCTTTTCCTCCTACGAGCAGTACTTC.

V usage is TRBV5-5 and J usage is TRBJ2-7; D is perhaps TRBD2 (6 bases). Germline-derived CDR1 and CDR2 are SGHKS and YYEKEE (reference sequence). This CDR3 has 15 amino acids. Trimming stripped 1 base from V and 2 bases from J, with 13 bases between. CDR3 bases: TGTGCCAGCAGCTTGATACTAGCCACAACCTACGAGCAGTACTTC. This sequence encodes CASSLILATTYEQYF.

The chain combines TRBV6-1 with TRBJ2-7, with 8 bases that match TRBD2. J was trimmed by 2 bases and V by 3 bases; bases with no gene match: 3. CDR3 length: 14 amino acids. Germline V gene data show CDR1 as MNHNS and CDR2 as SASEGT. The CDR3 protein is CASSDLAGTYEQYF. Here the CDR3 DNA reads TGTGCCAGCAGTGACCTAGCGGGTACCTACGAGCAGTACTTC.

This clonotype was found a few times. The chain uses TRBV10-3 and TRBJ2-7, with 8 bases aligning to TRBD1. The CDR3 runs 13 residues. Losses at the gene ends were 7 bases for V and 6 bases for J; bases not matched to a gene: 8. In germline, CDR1 is ENHRY, CDR2 SYGVKD. The CDR3 is CAITPGQESEQYF. The CDR3, as DNA: TGTGCCATCACCCCGGGACAGGAGTCCGAGCAGTACTTC.

The chain joins TRBV7-2 to TRBJ2-2; no firm D call. With 5 bases removed from V and 5 bases from J, the gap between germline ends came to 9 bases. Germline values: CDR1 SGHTA, CDR2 FQGNSA. CDR3 length equals 13 residues. CDR3 residues: CASSVVGTGELFF. The CDR3 nucleotides are TGTGCCAGCAGCGTTGTGGGTACCGGGGAGCTGTTTTTT.

This sequence joins TRBV14 and TRBJ1-2; D may be TRBD1 (6 bases). Trimming left V 4 bases short and J 7 bases short, with 10 bases between. CDR3 size: 12 residues. From germline, CDR1 is SGHDN and CDR2 FVKESK. CDR3 in DNA: TGTGCCAGCAGCCCGAACAGGGTTGGCTACACCTTC. Translation gives CASSPNRVGYTF.

This chain connects TRBV5-5 to TRBJ2-7; D ambiguous. Trimming took 2 bases from V and 6 from J, leaving 9 bases between them. The germline V gene encodes CDR1 SGHKS and CDR2 YYEKEE (reference sequence). The CDR3 is made up of 12 amino acids. The CDR3 loop reads CASSFLQPEQYF. The CDR3 DNA sequence: TGTGCCAGCAGCTTTCTTCAGCCCGAGCAGTACTTC.